This T cell receptor (beta chain) was profiled in a study of OX40 agonist ivuxolimab in advanced cancers. Study context: Patients were dosed with the agonistic anti-OX40 (CD134) antibody ivuxolimab.

J lost 3 bases, V lost 4 bases, and 9 bases had no gene match. The CDR3 has 16 residues. Germline V gene lookup returns CDR1 SGHRS and CDR2 YFSETQ. Clones were read by immunoSEQ multiplex PCR, and TCRdb kept only the in-frame ones, dropping some. The sample has about 47,000 clones, about 85% seen once. About this clone itself: Its antigen is undetermined.

Overall study results and limits: More expanded clones were seen, on average, in CD8+ T cells than in CD4+.

The chain links TRBV5-1 to TRBJ2-3; TRBD2 agrees at 9 bases. The sequence was obtained from an adult with an advanced solid tumor such as melanoma, head and neck, liver or kidney cancer. Specimen: CD4+ or CD8+ T cells sorted from blood, collected in a trial of the OX40 agonist ivuxolimab. CDR3: CASSERGRALTDTQYF. CDR3 coding DNA: TGCGCCAGCAGCGAGCGCGGGAGGGCGTTAACAGATACGCAGTATTTT.